This T cell receptor (beta chain) was profiled in a study of shared clonotypes between healthy human individuals. About the research overall: The donor group consisted of two women and a few men, aged 18 to 49. Study results and limitations: The low donor count limited represented genetic and exposure-history diversity.

CDR3 length: 12 residues. Trimming cost V 6 bases and J 4 bases, with 9 bases left between them. Germline V gene data show CDR1 as MNHEY and CDR2 as SMNVEV (reference sequence). Running of the assay took place at deep level. TCRdb's table, derived via immunoSEQ multiplex PCR, lists solely in-frame clones and lacks some. The table shows roughly 1,500,000 clones, with roughly 98% occurring only once. Turning to this clone: Its specificity is not known.

This sequence was found in a man aged 25-40 years in good health. V gene TRBV27 combines with J gene TRBJ1-2, with D possibly being TRBD1 (6 bases). Sequenced sample: naive CD4+ T cells sorted from blood. The subset was: CD45RA+ positively selected. Here the CDR3 reads CASRDRRYGYTF. As DNA, the CDR3 is TGTGCCAGCAGAGACAGGCGCTATGGCTACACCTTC.